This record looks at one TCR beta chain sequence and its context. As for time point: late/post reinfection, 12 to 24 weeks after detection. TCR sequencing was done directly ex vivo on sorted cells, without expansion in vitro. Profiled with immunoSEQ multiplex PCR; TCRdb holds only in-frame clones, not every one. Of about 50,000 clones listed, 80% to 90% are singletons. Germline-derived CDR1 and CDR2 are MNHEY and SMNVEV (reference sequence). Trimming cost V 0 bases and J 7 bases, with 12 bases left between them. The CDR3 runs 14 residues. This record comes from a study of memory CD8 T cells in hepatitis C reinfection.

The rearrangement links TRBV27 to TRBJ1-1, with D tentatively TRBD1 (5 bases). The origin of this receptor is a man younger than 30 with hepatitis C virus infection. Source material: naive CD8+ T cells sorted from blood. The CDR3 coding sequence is TGTGCCAGCAGTTTATCTGGGGGACTTATTGAAGCTTTCTTT. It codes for CASSLSGGLIEAFF.